These T cell receptor beta chains were read from a single sample in a study of blood T cell repertoires in COVID-19. Repertoires were generated with immunoSEQ multiplex PCR, while TCRdb's copy carries only in-frame clones and drops some. This table has about 180,000 clones, 82% appearing once. What was sequenced was peripheral blood. The receptors stem from a woman aged 70-85 years with acute or convalescent COVID-19. Each CDR3 is given with its conserved first and last residue. The size entry is marked missing in some rows and otherwise reads once, few, many or a size class.

abundance,v_gene,len,j_gene,CDR3aa
few,TRBV15,15,TRBJ1-4,CATSRTGQIYEKLFF
.,TRBV19,17,TRBJ2-1,CASSSRRGPSSYNEQFF
once,TRBV19,17,TRBJ2-2,CASTPMVSGSRGGELFF
.,TRBV7-9,18,TRBJ1-4,CASSARTGAKATNEKLFF
.,TRBV9,16,TRBJ2-2,CASSVTSGGLQGELFF
.,TRBV4-3,16,TRBJ2-7,CASSQDWQGAPYEQYF
.,TRBV6-5,15,TRBJ2-3,CASRGLAGRTDTQYF
.,TRBV7-2,16,TRBJ2-1,CASSPAGTSAYNEQFF
.,TRBV4-1,14,TRBJ1-1,CASSLKEGGSEAFF
.,TRBV24-1,18,TRBJ1-1,CATKDRGELPKHSTEAFF
few,TRBV19,15,TRBJ1-5,CASSLTGGGNQPQHF
.,TRBV4-3,16,TRBJ2-5,CASSQDFGQFQETQYF
once,TRBV7-9,18,TRBJ2-7,CASSLALGPNQGSYEQYF
once,TRBV7-2,17,TRBJ2-5,CASSLARSGTHQETQYF
.,TRBV4-1,16,TRBJ1-6,CASSPGESSYNSPLHF
.,TRBV5-4,14,TRBJ1-1,CASSLGRENTEAFF
once,TRBV7-6,18,TRBJ2-3,CASSHGTSGGAGTDTQYF
.,TRBV16,14,TRBJ2-2,CASSQLRGTGELFF
once,TRBV2,18,TRBJ2-1,CASRSPMTGKSSYNEQFF